Below, 10 T cell receptor beta chains from the same sample are listed, as sequenced in a study of cytomegalovirus exposure and HLA in healthy donors. Use of 60 Vbeta and 13 Jbeta primers characterized the PCR. TCRdb's table, derived via immunoSEQ multiplex PCR, lists solely in-frame clones and lacks some. The repertoire consists of approximately 150,000 clones, with roughly four fifths occurring once and the leading ten covering 4.8%. Sequenced input: PBMCs. These TCRs come from a girl aged 5-17 years in good health and CMV-seropositive.

This chain connects TRBV5-6 to TRBJ1-2, with D perhaps matching TRBD1 (6 bases). The CDR3 is 15 amino acids. V gave up 0 bases and J gave up 4 bases, with 13 bases separating them. Germline loops: CDR1 SGHDT, CDR2 YYEEEE. CDR3 in DNA: TGTGCCAGCAGCTTGGGCACAGGGAACTTCTATGGCTACACCTTC. It yields the protein CASSLGTGNFYGYTF.

V is TRBV29-1 and J is TRBJ1-1; the D is unclear. CDR3 length equals 11 residues. Trimming shortened V by 5 bases and J by 2 bases, and 6 bases separated the two germline ends. Germline CDR1 and CDR2: SQVTM and ANQGSEA. The CDR3 DNA reads as TGCAGCGTTCAGATAAACACTGAAGCTTTCTTT. It yields the protein CSVQINTEAFF.

This clone has a single count. CDR3 sequence: CASSIRRDRGTDYGYTF. DNA of the CDR3: TGTGCCAGTAGTATCCGCCGGGACAGGGGAACGGACTATGGCTACACCTTC. This rearrangement joins TRBV19 to TRBJ1-2; 10 bases are a match to TRBD1. Trimming took 3 bases from V and 3 from J; bases not matched to a gene: 10. This CDR3 has 17 residues. From germline, CDR1 is LNHDA and CDR2 SQIVND (reference sequence).

About this clone: This sample also contains other DNA sequences that code for the same CDR3. The chain links TRBV2 to TRBJ1-5; 9 nucleotides align to TRBD1. Trimming cost V 5 bases and J 2 bases; bases outside gene matches: 1. Germline assignment: CDR1 SNHLY and CDR2 FYNNEI. The CDR3 covers 14 residues. This chain's CDR3 is CASSRDRGNQPQHF. The DNA for the CDR3 is TGTGCCAGCAGTCGGGACAGGGGCAATCAGCCCCAGCATTTT.

V gene TRBV5-1 combines with J gene TRBJ2-6, with D possibly matching TRBD1 (5 bases). V was shortened by 2 bases and J by 0 bases, with 6 bases between the two germline ends. The germline V gene has CDR1 SGHRS and CDR2 YFSETQ. CDR3 length: 15 residues. CDR3: CASSFDSSGANVLTF. CDR3 DNA: TGCGCCAGCAGCTTTGACAGCTCTGGGGCCAACGTCCTGACTTTC.

The rearrangement joins TRBV11-2 to TRBJ2-5, with TRBD2 matching over 9 bases. The CDR3 contains 16 residues. Germline V CDR1 and CDR2: SGHAT, FQNNGV. V lost 3 bases and J lost 1; bases outside the gene matches: 6. This CDR3 is CASSFSGGNSQETQYF. CDR3 in DNA: TGTGCCAGCAGCTTTAGCGGGGGAAACTCCCAAGAGACCCAGTACTTC.

The chain is built from TRBV10-3 and TRBJ1-2, with 7 bases that match TRBD1. V shed 2 bases, J shed 2 bases, and the junction held 11 bases outside the gene matches. CDR1 and CDR2 (germline): ENHRY, SYGVKD. There are 17 residues in the CDR3. CDR3 protein: CAISERDRVPGNYGYTF. For the CDR3, the DNA is TGTGCCATCAGTGAGCGTGACAGGGTCCCAGGGAACTATGGCTACACCTTC.

In DNA, the CDR3 is TGCAGCGTCATGACTACTAGCACAGATACGCAGTATTTT. Translation gives CSVMTTSTDTQYF. The chain recombines TRBV29-1 with TRBJ2-3; weak D call: TRBD2 (5 bases). Germline CDR1 and CDR2: SQVTM and ANQGSEA. The V gene lost 6 bases and the J gene lost 0 bases, with 10 bases spanning the gap. This CDR3 has 13 residues.

The rearrangement uses TRBV4-1 and TRBJ1-2; TRBD1 might be the D (6 bases). The germline V and J ends were trimmed by 4 bases and 0 bases, with 15 bases remaining between them. The V gene's germline CDR1 is MGHRA and CDR2 YSYEKL. CDR3 length: 16 residues. The CDR3 DNA reads as TGCGCCAGCAGCCCCGGACAGTATACCTCTAACTATGGCTACACCTTC. Its protein product is CASSPGQYTSNYGYTF.

The V and J genes are TRBV6-1 and TRBJ1-5; 11 positions match TRBD1. The CDR3 runs to 18 residues. With 3 bases clipped from V and 4 bases from J, the junction kept 11 bases outside the gene matches. Germline CDR1 and CDR2: MNHNS and SASEGT. CDR3 amino acids: CASSERVRDRGSNQPQHF. DNA for the CDR3: TGTGCCAGCAGTGAGAGGGTCCGGGACAGGGGGTCGAATCAGCCCCAGCATTTT.